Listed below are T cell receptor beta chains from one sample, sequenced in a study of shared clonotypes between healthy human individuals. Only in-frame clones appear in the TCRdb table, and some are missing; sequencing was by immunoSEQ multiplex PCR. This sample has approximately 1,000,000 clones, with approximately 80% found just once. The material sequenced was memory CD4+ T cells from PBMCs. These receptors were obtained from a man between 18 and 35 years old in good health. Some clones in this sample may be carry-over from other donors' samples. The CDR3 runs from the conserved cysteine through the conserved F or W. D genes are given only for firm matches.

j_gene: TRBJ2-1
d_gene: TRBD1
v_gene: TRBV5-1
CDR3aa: CASTLRQGASYNEQFF

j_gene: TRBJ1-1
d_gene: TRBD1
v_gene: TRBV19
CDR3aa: CASSNPGQGWTEAFF

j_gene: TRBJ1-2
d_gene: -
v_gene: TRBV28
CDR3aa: CASSLVQPTDPGSYTF

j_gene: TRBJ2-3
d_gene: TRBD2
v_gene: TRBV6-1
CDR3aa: CASSEVAGIQLSTDTQYF

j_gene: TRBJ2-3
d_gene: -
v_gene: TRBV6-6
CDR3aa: CASSYSQTDTQYF

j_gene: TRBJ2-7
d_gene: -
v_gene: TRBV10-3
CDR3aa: CAISTSLVDEQYF

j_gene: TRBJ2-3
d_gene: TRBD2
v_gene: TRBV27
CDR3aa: CASSASSGWTDTQYF

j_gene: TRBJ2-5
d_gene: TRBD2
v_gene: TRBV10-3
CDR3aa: CAISVGFGTNIQETQYF

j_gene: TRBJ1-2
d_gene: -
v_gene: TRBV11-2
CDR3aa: CASSPLTGRPGGYTF

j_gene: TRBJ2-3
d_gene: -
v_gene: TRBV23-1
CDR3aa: CASSQSGRGTDTQYF

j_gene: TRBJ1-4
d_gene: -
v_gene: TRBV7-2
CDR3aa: CASSHNSEKLFF

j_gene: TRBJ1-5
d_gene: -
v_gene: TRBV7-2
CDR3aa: CASSPQGLGNQPQHF

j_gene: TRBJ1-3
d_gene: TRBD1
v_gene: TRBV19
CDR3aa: CASSAGTGHSGNTIYF

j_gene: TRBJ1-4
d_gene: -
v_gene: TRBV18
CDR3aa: CASSQGAGGLWEKLFF

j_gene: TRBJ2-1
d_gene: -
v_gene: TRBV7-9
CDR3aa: CASSLGGSDHEQFF